This T cell receptor beta chain was identified during a study of CD8+ T cells in alopecia areata. In regard to this clone: Within the sample, other DNA sequences also encode this same CDR3.

Those with alopecia areata gave lesional scalp punch biopsies and peripheral blood. PBMCs were stained for CD3, CD4 and CD8, and CD4+ and CD8+ T cells were sorted. In each case, RNA was isolated and then reverse transcribed into cDNA as the sequencing template. TCRdb's table, derived via immunoSEQ multiplex PCR, lists solely in-frame clones and lacks some. The table has roughly 97,000 clones, less than 50% seen once. Germline lookup yields CDR1 GTSNPN and CDR2 SVGIG (reference sequence). Trimming took 1 base from V and 2 from J, leaving 3 bases between them. CDR3 length equals 11 residues. The sample comprised CD4+ T cells sorted from blood. The gene calls are TRBV30 and TRBJ2-7; D uncertain. The origin of this receptor is a human donor with alopecia areata. The CDR3 protein is CAWSGTYEQYF. CDR3 coding DNA: TGTGCCTGGAGTGGGACCTACGAGCAGTACTTC.